Sequencing of this T cell receptor (beta chain) was carried out in a study of vaccination and CD4 T cells after COVID-19 (dated 2022 in TCRdb). With respect to the entire study: Six males and four females were included in the convalescent cohort, with two Hispanic individuals, seven Caucasians, two Asians and one multiracial person represented. The cultures were stimulated with overlapping spike peptide pools from SARS-CoV-2 and from the common cold coronaviruses HCoV-NL63, HCoV-OC43 and HCoV-229E. Post-COVID blood samples were collected from convalescent patients a median of about 92 days after diagnosis, with a range of about 35 to 161 days. An earlier paper using these donors assessed, at the TCR clonotype level, memory CD4+ T cell crossreactivity between SARS-CoV-2 and common cold coronavirus spike proteins. Post-vaccine blood samples were taken a median of around 68 days after the second vaccine dose, with a range of roughly 13 to 250 days. The spike-specific CD4+ TCR repertoire was compared before and after mRNA vaccination in approximately 9 COVID-19 convalescent patients and several infection-naive healthy vaccine recipients. In control cultures, a CEFX viral epitope pool was used as positive control, an HIV-1 Nef peptide pool was used as negative control, or no peptide was added. Participants received two doses of either the Pfizer-BioNTech BNT162b2 vaccine (n=8) or the Moderna mRNA-1273 vaccine (n=2). Study-level results and caveats: The median number of SARS-CoV-2-reactive clonotypes rose from under 25 after infection to some 40 after vaccination, but the change was not significant. In convalescent patients, a median approximately 86% of post-vaccine SARS-CoV-2-reactive clones were detected only after vaccination, suggesting vaccine-specific priming. Relatively few convalescent patients were included in the study, and early timepoints after natural infection were not analyzed. Of the vaccine-specific clones found in convalescent patients, nearly all (304 of 307) were mono-reactive for SARS-CoV-2 spike instead of being cross-reactive with common cold coronaviruses.

The method was PCR. TCR sequencing of DNA from cultured CD4+ T cells used the Oncomine TCR Beta short-read assay at the Johns Hopkins FTIC core. The QIAamp micro DNA kit was used to extract genomic DNA from the cultured CD4+ T cells. Oncomine TCR Beta libraries from cultured CD4+ T cells were pooled using unique dual indexes and sequenced on an Illumina iSeq 100. In the source study's methods: Non-productive sequences were removed, and CDR3s that did not start with C, did not end with F or W, or were shorter than 7 amino acids were discarded. The MANAFEST web application was used to identify antigen-specific clonotypes by comparing peptide-stimulated wells against reference wells and other culture wells. An FDR below 0.05, an odds ratio above 5, and a productive frequency above 0.1% in at least two of three replicate wells were required for clones to be considered positive. Cross-reactive clonotypes were defined as significantly expanded in both SARS-CoV-2 spike wells and at least one common cold coronavirus spike condition. Using R version 3.6.1, CDR3 homology was evaluated through Levenshtein distances (stringdist) along with unrooted phylogenetic trees (ape). The public reads were quality trimmed at Q25 with fastp and then assembled into clones with MiXCR by TCRdb, keeping productive beta chains. For every CDR3 protein sequence, its rows merge into one entry that carries the most common genes and DNA. These V and J calls derive from TCRdb rather than the authors' analysis. The sample profile shows several thousand distinct CDR3 sequences; 30% to 40% of them were found once. Around two fifths of the sample goes to the ten largest clones.

This specimen's treatment or condition label, interpreted: roughly 11-day PBMC culture with coronavirus spike peptide pools or control peptides (ViraFEST assay). CD4+ T cells from unexposed donors were collected before the COVID-19 pandemic (2011-2018). The ViraFEST assay, used in the study, expanded antigen-specific T cells with peptide pools and then identified the expanded clonotypes through TCR sequencing. About 1.8 million PBMCs per well were cultured in IMDM with approximately 5.5% human AB serum and approximately 9.8 IU/ml IL-2, plus 10 ug/ml peptide pools. On days 3 and 7, half of the culture medium was replaced with fresh IL-2-containing medium. After 10 days of culture, CD4+ T cells were isolated by negative selection with the EasySep CD4+ T cell isolation kit. As far as cell numbers permitted, CD4+ T cells from unexposed donors were tested for reactivity against SARS-CoV-2 S and N as well as four spike pools from common cold coronaviruses. Ficoll-Paque Plus gradient centrifugation was used to isolate PBMCs from whole blood, and the isolated PBMCs were then either used fresh or cryopreserved at -140C. Each culture condition was generally run in triplicate wells. The leukapheresis product for the unexposed donors was obtained through commercial purchase.

Note on this clonotype: No antigen is known for it. Per-base quality was not reported, and no clone a single base away is much larger than it.

The CDR3, cysteine through phenylalanine, is 15 amino acids long. Solely the CDR3 DNA is kept, with 45 bases framed from the first base. Relative to germline, V is 10 bases shorter and J is 7 bases shorter, with 25 bases between their ends. The germline V gene specifies WSHSY as CDR1 and SAAADI as CDR2. Here the chain combines TRBV10-2 and TRBJ1-1, with no confident D gene call. This TCR derives from a human donor in good health. The sequenced sample was CD4+ T cells from blood, cultured in vitro. The base sequence is TGCGCCACAACTACCGGGCAGGTGAACCCCCTTGAAGCTTTCTTT. Its product reads: CATTTGQVNPLEAFF.